A selection of T cell receptor beta chains follows, all from one sample in a study of shared clonotypes between healthy human individuals. Data came from immunoSEQ multiplex PCR; TCRdb stores just in-frame clones and leaves some out. In the table there are about 1.1 million clones, around 78% of which are singletons. Material: memory CD4+ T cells from PBMCs. All receptors derive from a man between 18 and 29 years old in good health. Some clones in this sample may be carry-over from other donors' samples. Both conserved end residues are part of each CDR3. A D gene is named only where the DNA matches it firmly. Clone size is stated in some rows and not others, as once, few, many or a class when expanded.

.	TRBD1	TRBV5-4	TRBJ1-3	TGTGCCAGCAGCCCCAGGGGGTCGAGCTCTGGAAACACCATATATTTT	CASSPRGSSSGNTIYF
.	TRBD1	TRBV18	TRBJ1-5	TGTGCCAGCTCACCGACAGGGGGCGGATCGGGCAATCAGCCCCAGCATTTT	CASSPTGGGSGNQPQHF
once	TRBD2	TRBV5-1	TRBJ2-1	TGCGCCAGCAGCTTAATGCTAGCGGGTGGGGGGAATGAGCAGTTCTTC	CASSLMLAGGGNEQFF
.	.	TRBV11-2	TRBJ1-2	TGTGCCAGCAGCTTAAGTATGGGGAACTATGGCTACACCTTC	CASSLSMGNYGYTF
few	.	TRBV7-2	TRBJ1-2	TGTGCCAGCAGCTTAGTTCGGGCGGGGAGTGGCTACACCTTC	CASSLVRAGSGYTF
.	.	TRBV18	TRBJ2-7	TGTGCCAGCTCACCGGCCGCCGGGACGCGATCCTACGAGCAGTACTTC	CASSPAAGTRSYEQYF
.	.	TRBV5-1	TRBJ1-1	TGCGCCAGCAGCTCAGGGGTAATAGCTTTCTTT	CASSSGVIAFF
.	TRBD1	TRBV19	TRBJ2-2	TGTGCCTGTTGTCCTGACGACAGGGGAGGTACCGGGGAGCTGTTTTTT	CACCPDDRGGTGELFF
.	.	TRBV6-1	TRBJ1-4	TGTGCCAGCAGTGAGAGTTGGACCGGCGGGGAAAAACTGTTTTTT	CASSESWTGGEKLFF
few	TRBD2	TRBV7-2	TRBJ2-7	TGTGCCAGCAGCTTAAACCGGCTAGCGGAGGTACGTTACTTC	CASSLNRLAEVRYF
.	.	TRBV7-9	TRBJ1-2	TGTGCCAGCAGCCTCCAAGATTTCTATGGCTACACCTTC	CASSLQDFYGYTF
.	TRBD2	TRBV6-1	TRBJ2-1	TGTGCCAGCAGCCGACTAGCGGGAGCCAATGAGCAGTTCTTC	CASSRLAGANEQFF
.	.	TRBV7-2	TRBJ2-1	TGTGCCAGCAGCCCTCGACGTGTGGGCGGCAATGAGCAGTTCTTC	CASSPRRVGGNEQFF
.	TRBD2	TRBV28	TRBJ2-2	TGTGCCAGCAGGAGCGGGAGTGTTGACACCGGGGAGCTGTTTTTT	CASRSGSVDTGELFF
.	.	TRBV5-6	TRBJ2-2	TGTGCCAGCAGCACCGGGACGGACGATTATTATGGCGGGGAGCTGTTTTTT	CASSTGTDDYYGGELFF
.	.	TRBV30	TRBJ1-1	TGTGCCTGGAGTTCGTACACTGAAGCTTTCTTT	CAWSSYTEAFF
.	TRBD2	TRBV29-1	TRBJ2-1	TGCAGCGCCAAGCCAACTAGCGGGAGGGGACTCTACGATGAGCAGTTCTTC	CSAKPTSGRGLYDEQFF
.	.	TRBV7-2	TRBJ2-3	TGTGCCAGCAGCCCCGTTGGAACAGATACGCAGTATTTT	CASSPVGTDTQYF
.	.	TRBV7-9	TRBJ2-7	TGTGCCATACAACAGGGCTACGAGCAGTACTTC	CAIQQGYEQYF
.	.	TRBV5-4	TRBJ1-2	TGTGCCAGCAGCGTGGACGGCAACTATGGCTACACCTTC	CASSVDGNYGYTF